The 9 T cell receptor beta chains below come from one sample, sequenced in a study of TIL therapy for anti-PD-1-resistant metastatic lung cancer. Sequencing used immunoSEQ v3. TCRdb keeps only in-frame clones here, not all; method: immunoSEQ multiplex PCR. The data contain tens of thousands of clones, 70% to 80% of them singletons. Regarding time point: pre-treatment sample, taken before nivolumab and TIL therapy. The sample was blood, taken at baseline. Source of these receptors: a person between 25 and 80 years old with non-small cell lung cancer.

The J gene is TRBJ1-5, the V gene TRBV9; D not resolved. There are 13 residues in the CDR3. Germline V gene data show CDR1 as SGDLS and CDR2 as YYNGEE. V lost 0 bases, J lost 9 bases, and 10 bases lay in between. CDR3 bases: TGTGCCAGCAGCGTAGATCGGTTGGGGCCCCAGCATTTT. Protein sequence: CASSVDRLGPQHF.

J is TRBJ2-1 and V is TRBV2, with 8 bases matching TRBD2. The CDR3 has 15 residues. V lost 3 bases to trimming and J lost 0 bases; unmatched junction nucleotides: 1. In germline, CDR1 is SNHLY, CDR2 FYNNEI. The CDR3, as DNA: TGTGCCAGCAGTGAGAGCGGGAGCTCCTACAATGAGCAGTTCTTC. It specifies CASSESGSSYNEQFF.

The chain has TRBV4-1 and TRBJ1-1, with D perhaps TRBD1 (5 bases). The V end was cut by 1 base, the J end by 8 bases, with 17 bases between. The germline CDR1 and CDR2 sequences are MGHRA and YSYEKL. The CDR3 spans 15 residues. CDR3 loop: CASSQVQGVLAEAFF. Written as DNA, the CDR3 is TGCGCCAGCAGCCAAGTCCAGGGTGTCCTCGCAGAAGCTTTCTTT.

The V call is TRBV9, the J call TRBJ1-1; D not resolved. This CDR3 has 15 amino acids. The germline gives CDR1 SGDLS, CDR2 YYNGEE. Trimming took off 7 bases at V and 1 base at J, with 17 bases between the two ends. The DNA for the CDR3 is TGTGCCAGCTCCACATACCGGGTTCCGAACACTGAAGCTTTCTTT. It is translated as CASSTYRVPNTEAFF.

V and J are TRBV3-1 (or the pseudogene TRBV3-2) and TRBJ1-3, with D possibly being TRBD1 (5 bases). This CDR3 is 14 amino acids long. Germline V lookup: CDR1 LGHDT, CDR2 YNNKEL (reference sequence). V was pared by 2 bases and J by 5 bases, with 10 bases between. CDR3 coding DNA: TGTGCCAGCAGCCAACAAGGGACCCGAAACACCATATATTTT. This codes for CASSQQGTRNTIYF.

The rearrangement uses TRBV6-1 and TRBJ2-1; either TRBD1 or TRBD2 may supply D (5 bases each). Germline CDR1 and CDR2: MNHNS and SASEGT. V dropped 2 bases and J dropped 14 bases, with 13 bases sitting between them. The CDR3 is 12 residues long. CDR3 in DNA: TGTGCCAGCAGTGAATACATGGGGGAGAAGTTCTTC. This gives the protein CASSEYMGEKFF.

This chain joins TRBV2 and TRBJ2-5, with TRBD1 identical over 8 bases. The CDR3 has 11 amino acids. Trimming cost V 8 bases and J 7 bases; bases outside gene matches: 3. The germline gives CDR1 SNHLY, CDR2 FYNNEI. The CDR3 region is CASQGAGTQYF. DNA of the CDR3: TGTGCCAGCCAGGGGGCCGGGACCCAGTACTTC.

This clone was counted a few times. The rearrangement links TRBV5-5 to TRBJ2-3; TRBD2 matches 8 bases. There are 16 residues in the CDR3. Germline CDR1 SGHKS, CDR2 YYEKEE (reference sequence). V lost 0 bases and J lost 0; bases outside the gene matches: 3. The CDR3 here is CASSLGLAGSTDTQYF. The CDR3 bases are TGTGCCAGCAGCTTGGGTCTAGCGGGTAGCACAGATACGCAGTATTTT.

The rearrangement joins TRBV7-9 to TRBJ2-7; 9 positions agree with TRBD1. The CDR3 consists of 16 residues. The germline V gene encodes CDR1 SEHNR and CDR2 FQNEAQ (reference sequence). V lost 4 bases, J lost 2 bases, and 9 bases stayed unmatched. The DNA of the CDR3 is TGTGCCAGCAGCTGGGGACAGGGTCCTAGGCCCTACGAGCAGTACTTC. Translating gives CASSWGQGPRPYEQYF.